These 18 T cell receptor beta chains came from one sample sequenced in a study of blood T cell repertoires in COVID-19. Profiling relied on immunoSEQ multiplex PCR, and the TCRdb table lists in-frame clones only, not all of them. There are around 26,000 clones in the sample; 80% to 90% occur only once, and more than 2% lies in the top ten. Sequenced material: peripheral blood. The receptor source for this set is a woman aged 70 to 79 with COVID-19, enrolled during active disease.

V is TRBV7-2 and J is TRBJ2-1; 8 bases agree with TRBD2. J was trimmed by 5 bases and V by 5 bases; bases with no gene match: 8. Germline CDR1 SGHTA, CDR2 FQGNSA. The CDR3 sequence is 15 residues long. The CDR3: CASSVGGGPHNEQFF. CDR3 nucleotides: TGTGCCAGCAGCGTCGGGGGGGGCCCCCACAATGAGCAGTTCTTC.

The chain carries TRBV5-1 and TRBJ2-7, with D tentatively TRBD2 (6 bases). The germline gives CDR1 SGHRS, CDR2 YFSETQ. V gave up 4 bases and J gave up 0 bases, with 14 bases separating them. CDR3 length equals 15 residues. The CDR3 reads CASSPRGIVSYEQYF. The DNA for the CDR3 is TGCGCCAGCAGCCCTCGGGGGATTGTCTCCTACGAGCAGTACTTC.

V usage is TRBV29-1 and J usage is TRBJ2-3; 7 nucleotides match TRBD2. The CDR3 runs 13 residues. Germline values: CDR1 SQVTM, CDR2 ANQGSEA. V shed 4 bases, J shed 4 bases, and the junction held 5 bases outside the gene matches. The CDR3 region is CSVAGLVADTQYF. In DNA, the CDR3 is TGCAGCGTTGCCGGACTAGTGGCAGATACGCAGTATTTT.

The J gene is TRBJ1-2, the V gene TRBV7-8, with 7 bases aligning to TRBD1. Trimming removed 5 bases from V and 8 bases from J; junction bases left unmatched: 8. CDR1 is SGHVS and CDR2 is FQNEAQ in the germline V gene. The CDR3 covers 13 residues. CDR3: CASSERQGHGYTF. Here the CDR3 DNA reads TGTGCCAGCAGCGAAAGACAGGGACACGGCTACACCTTC.

This clone was seen just once. The rearrangement joins TRBV19 to TRBJ1-5; the D gene is possibly TRBD1 (5 bases). The CDR3 covers 18 residues. In germline, CDR1 is LNHDA, CDR2 SQIVND (reference sequence). Trimming took off 7 bases at V and 0 bases at J, with 22 bases between the two ends. CDR3 sequence (DNA): TGTGCCAGTACCGACTCCTCCTCCGACAGATATAGCAATCAGCCCCAGCATTTT. Its translation is CASTDSSSDRYSNQPQHF.

This clone was seen a single time. The J gene is TRBJ2-5, the V gene TRBV5-6, with D perhaps TRBD2 (7 bases). The CDR3 loop spans 17 amino acids. Germline V lookup: CDR1 SGHDT, CDR2 YYEEEE. Trimming removed 2 bases at V and 5 bases at J, with 22 bases between. The CDR3 DNA reads as TGTGCCAGCAGCTTTTTCCTCGGGGCGGCGGGGGCCGAGACCCAGTACTTC. As protein: CASSFFLGAAGAETQYF. The full variable domain, rest sourced from reference TRBV5-6 and TRBJ2-5, is DAGVTQSPTHLIKTRGQQVTLRCSPKSGHDTVSWYQQALGQGPQFIFQYYEEEERQRGNFPDRFSGHQFPNYSSELNVNALLLGDSALYLCASSFFLGAAGAETQYFGPGTRLLVL.

This chain joins TRBV2 and TRBJ1-2, with TRBD1 as a possible D gene (6 bases). Germline CDR1 and CDR2: SNHLY and FYNNEI. This CDR3 contains 11 residues. V gave up 6 bases and J gave up 8 bases, with 10 bases separating them. The CDR3 reads CASSEGEGYTF. CDR3 bases: TGTGCCAGCAGCGAGGGGGAGGGCTACACCTTC. Looking up the rest from reference TRBV2 and TRBJ1-2 gives the full variable domain: EPEVTQTPSHQVTQMGQEVILRCVPISNHLYFYWYRQILGQKVEFLVSFYNNEISEKSEIFDDQFSVERPDGSNFTLKIRSTKLEDSAMYFCASSEGEGYTFGSGTRLTVV.

This clone came up once. The chain is built from TRBV5-1 and TRBJ1-1; the D gene is possibly TRBD1 (6 bases). V lost 0 bases and J lost 2, with 8 bases in between. The CDR3 covers 14 residues. Germline V lookup: CDR1 SGHRS, CDR2 YFSETQ. CDR3 in amino acids: CASSLGTANTEAFF. DNA for the CDR3: TGCGCCAGCAGCTTGGGGACAGCAAACACTGAAGCTTTCTTT. Combining the CDR3 with reference TRBV5-1 and TRBJ1-1 gives the whole variable domain KAGVTQTPRYLIKTRGQQVTLSCSPISGHRSVSWYQQTPGQGLQFLFEYFSETQRNKGNFPGRFSGRQFSNSRSEMNVSTLELGDSALYLCASSLGTANTEAFFGQGTRLTVV.

The gene calls are TRBV7-8 and TRBJ2-5; maybe TRBD1 (5 bases). The CDR3 totals 11 residues. Trimming removed 5 bases at V and 5 bases at J, with 6 bases between. Germline loops: CDR1 SGHVS, CDR2 FQNEAQ. The CDR3, as DNA: TGTGCCAGCAGCCCAGGGGAGACCCAGTACTTC. Protein: CASSPGETQYF.

The chain combines TRBV6-2 or TRBV6-3 with TRBJ2-7; 10 bases fit TRBD2. The CDR3 extends over 15 amino acids. V lost 5 bases, J lost 3 bases, and 7 bases stayed unmatched. The V gene's germline CDR1 is MNHEY and CDR2 SVGEGT. The CDR3 sequence: CASSHSGTSVYEQYF. CDR3 DNA sequence: TGTGCCAGCAGTCATTCCGGGACTAGCGTCTACGAGCAGTACTTC.

This chain uses TRBV6-2 or TRBV6-3 with TRBJ2-7; perhaps TRBD1 as D (6 bases). The ends were cut back, 0 bases at V and 5 bases at J, with 11 bases in the middle. The CDR3 is made up of 14 amino acids. Germline CDR1 and CDR2: MNHEY and SVGEGT. The CDR3 region is CASSYSDSLNEQYF. The CDR3, as DNA: TGTGCCAGCAGTTACTCGGACAGTCTCAACGAGCAGTACTTC.

V is TRBV5-1 and J is TRBJ1-1, with TRBD1 matching over 7 bases. The CDR3 spans 16 residues. The germline CDR1 and CDR2 sequences are SGHRS and YFSETQ. With 6 bases clipped from V and 4 bases from J, the junction kept 15 bases outside the gene matches. This chain's CDR3 is CASTVGTVNVGTEAFF. The CDR3 coding sequence is TGCGCCAGCACCGTCGGGACAGTAAACGTCGGCACTGAAGCTTTCTTT.

The CDR3 DNA follows: TGCAGCGTTGGTTCTAGCGGGGGGTCCTCCTACAATGAGCAGTTCTTC. This codes for CSVGSSGGSSYNEQFF. V usage is TRBV29-1 and J usage is TRBJ2-1; 11 bases are shared with TRBD2. Germline CDR1 reads SQVTM; CDR2 reads ANQGSEA. CDR3 length: 16 residues. V lost 4 bases to trimming and J lost 0 bases; unmatched junction nucleotides: 5.

The chain employs TRBV5-6 and TRBJ2-6, with D perhaps matching TRBD1 (5 bases). The germline V gene has CDR1 SGHDT and CDR2 YYEEEE. V lost 3 bases and J lost 2, with 12 bases in between. The CDR3 totals 16 residues. Written as DNA, the CDR3 is TGTGCCAGCAGCTACGGCGCAGGGACTGGGGCCAACGTCCTGACTTTC. Protein sequence: CASSYGAGTGANVLTF.

The V and J genes are TRBV19 and TRBJ1-1; D is uncertain. Germline CDR1 is LNHDA and CDR2 is SQIVND (reference sequence). Trimming cost V 4 bases and J 6 bases, with 6 bases left between them. The CDR3 is made up of 11 amino acids. CDR3 region: CASSTTAEAFF. CDR3 in DNA: TGTGCCAGTAGTACCACAGCTGAAGCTTTCTTT.

The DNA for the CDR3 is TGCAGCGTTGGTGGGCACGGGGAAGGGCCCCAGCATTTT. This gives the protein CSVGGHGEGPQHF. This rearrangement joins TRBV29-1 to TRBJ1-5; D not certain. This CDR3 has 13 amino acids. The V and J ends lost 4 bases and 9 bases respectively, with 16 bases between them. CDR1 and CDR2 (germline): SQVTM, ANQGSEA.

The V gene is TRBV6-4, the J gene TRBJ2-3, with D uncertain. V was cut by 2 bases and J by 5 bases, with 8 bases left in between. The CDR3 is 13 amino acids. Germline V lookup: CDR1 MRHNA, CDR2 SNTAGT. The CDR3 bases are TGTGCCAGCAGTGACCGAGGTGGAGATACGCAGTATTTT. Its translation: CASSDRGGDTQYF.

This clone was counted only a few times. This chain joins TRBV21-1 and TRBJ1-4; TRBD1, the table's D call, lacks a check against the DNA. TRBV21-1 constitutes a pseudogene. The CDR3 runs to 17 residues. CDR3 residues: CASSKRMGLGTNEKLFF. The CDR3 DNA reads TGTGCCAGCAGCAAACGTATGGGTTTGGGCACTAATGAAAAACTGTTTTTT.